The 3 T cell receptor beta chains below were found in one sample sequenced in a study of blood T cells in healthy people across ages. A second PCR of roughly 7 to 11 cycles used a sample-barcoded 5' primer and a J-beta primer mix. TCRdb reprocessed the 5' RACE reads via MiXCR and lists one record per CDR3 protein. This sample has 1.5 million to 2 million distinct CDR3 sequences, with roughly 30% found just once. The source material was blood. Receptors were obtained from a woman aged 25 to 45 in good health.

There are a few counts of this clonotype. V is TRBV4-1 and J is TRBJ2-1, with a weak D call TRBD2 (6 bases). Per the germline V gene, CDR1 is MGHRA and CDR2 is YSYEKL. This CDR3 is built from 13 residues. Deletions cut 0 bases from V and 15 bases from J, with 15 bases between. The CDR3 here is CASSQEGGSVPFF. CDR3 nucleotides: TGCGCCAGCAGCCAAGAAGGAGGGTCGGTCCCGTTCTTC.

The V and J genes are TRBV6-2 or TRBV6-3 and TRBJ2-3; D ambiguous. This CDR3 is built from 11 residues. Germline V gene data show CDR1 as MNHEY and CDR2 as SVGEGT. V was cut by 6 bases and J by 10 bases, with 11 bases left in between. The CDR3 DNA sequence: TGTGCCAGCAGCTACGTTAATTCGCAGTATTTT. This gives the protein CASSYVNSQYF.

The chain's CDR3 is CASSSSLSGANVLTF. The CDR3 DNA is TGTGCCAGCAGTTCATCACTCTCTGGGGCCAACGTCCTGACTTTC. The chain carries TRBV28 and TRBJ2-6; D not certain. The CDR3 is 15 residues long. Trimming shortened V by 4 bases and J by 0 bases, and 7 bases separated the two germline ends. CDR1 and CDR2 (germline): MDHEN, SYDVKM.